This passage covers 27 T cell receptor beta chains from one sample sequenced in a study of blood T cells in healthy people across ages. A sample-barcoded 5' primer and a J-beta primer mix were used in a second PCR of about 7 to 12 cycles. A single record per CDR3 protein comes from TCRdb applying MiXCR to the 5' RACE reads. In the table there are about 640,000 distinct CDR3 sequences, around two fifths of which are singletons. The sequenced sample consisted of blood. These receptors were obtained from a man aged 80 or over in good health.

The chain links TRBV14 to TRBJ2-3; the D gene is possibly TRBD1 (6 bases). The ends were cut back, 2 bases at V and 3 bases at J, with 18 bases in the middle. This CDR3 is 17 amino acids long. Looked up from germline, CDR1 is SGHDN and CDR2 is FVKESK. As DNA, the CDR3 is TGTGCCAGCAGCCAACCGGGGAAACAGGGCGGGACAGATACGCAGTATTTT. Its protein is CASSQPGKQGGTDTQYF.

The V and J genes are TRBV4-2 and TRBJ2-1; 8 nucleotides agree with TRBD1. The trim removed 0 bases at V and 5 bases at J, leaving 6 bases unmatched. CDR3 length: 16 amino acids. In germline, CDR1 is LGHNA, CDR2 YNFKEQ. The DNA of the CDR3 is TGTGCCAGCAGCCAAGATACAGGGGGTTTGAACAATGAGCAGTTCTTC. Translated, it gives CASSQDTGGLNNEQFF.

This chain joins TRBV5-5 and TRBJ1-2; D is undetermined. The CDR3 runs 11 residues. The germline gives CDR1 SGHKS, CDR2 YYEKEE (reference sequence). V was pared by 1 base and J by 6 bases, with 4 bases between. CDR3 nucleotide sequence: TGTGCCAGCAGCTTGACGGATGGCTACACCTTC. It codes for CASSLTDGYTF.

In its sample, this clonotype was seen once. This chain uses TRBV30 with TRBJ1-4; 9 nucleotides line up with TRBD1. Losses at the gene ends were 2 bases for V and 0 bases for J; bases not matched to a gene: 7. This CDR3 region has 17 residues. Germline CDR1 reads GTSNPN; CDR2 reads SVGIG (reference sequence). CDR3 coding DNA: TGTGCCTGGAGTCCGGACAGGGGCGATCCAACTAATGAAAAACTGTTTTTT. Its translation is CAWSPDRGDPTNEKLFF.

In this sample, this clonotype turned up a few times. The chain has TRBV7-2 and TRBJ2-5, with D unclear. Germline loops: CDR1 SGHTA, CDR2 FQGNSA. The CDR3 covers 14 residues. The V gene lost 1 base and the J gene lost 3 bases, with 9 bases spanning the gap. This CDR3 reads CASSLGSREETQYF. Here the CDR3 DNA reads TGTGCCAGCAGCTTAGGCTCCAGAGAAGAGACCCAGTACTTC. Combining the CDR3 with reference TRBV7-2 and TRBJ2-5 gives the whole variable domain GAGVSQSPSNKVTEKGKDVELRCDPISGHTALYWYRQSLGQGLEFLIYFQGNSAPDKSGLPSDRFSAERTGGSVSTLTIQRTQQEDSAVYLCASSLGSREETQYFGPGTRLLVL.

The gene calls are TRBV20-1 and TRBJ2-7; 11 bases match TRBD1. This CDR3 has 14 residues. Germline assignment: CDR1 DFQATT and CDR2 SNEGSKA (reference sequence). V shed 5 bases and J 3 bases; nucleotides not matched to a gene: 6. The CDR3 loop reads CSAGRTGGGYEQYF. As DNA, the CDR3 is TGCAGTGCTGGGCGGACAGGGGGCGGCTACGAGCAGTACTTC.

The J gene is TRBJ2-7, the V gene TRBV30; D is possibly TRBD1 (6 bases). V lost 3 bases and J 7 bases, leaving 25 bases between the germline ends. The CDR3 totals 16 residues. Germline V gene lookup returns CDR1 GTSNPN and CDR2 SVGIG (reference sequence). The CDR3 is CAWSQYLGAQDNEQYF. The CDR3 bases are TGTGCCTGGAGCCAGTACTTGGGGGCGCAAGACAATGAGCAGTACTTC.

This clonotype was seen repeatedly, ten times or more. The rearrangement links TRBV11-1 to TRBJ2-3; D uncertain. This CDR3 comprises 12 residues. Germline V gene sequence: CDR1 SGHAT, CDR2 FQDESV (reference sequence). V was pared by 1 base and J by 6 bases, with 5 bases between. This CDR3 is CASSLDEDTQYF. The CDR3 DNA reads as TGTGCCAGCAGCTTAGACGAGGATACGCAGTATTTT.

This clonotype came up many times. This sequence joins TRBV20-1 and TRBJ2-1; 8 bases align to TRBD2. Per the germline V gene, CDR1 is DFQATT and CDR2 is SNEGSKA (reference sequence). V was pared by 3 bases and J by 2 bases, with 0 bases of the junction left unmatched. The CDR3 is made up of 13 amino acids. CDR3 protein: CSASGGAYNEQFF. CDR3 nucleotide sequence: TGCAGTGCTAGCGGGGGGGCCTACAATGAGCAGTTCTTC.

The chain combines TRBV5-5 with TRBJ2-7, with D perhaps TRBD1 or TRBD2 (5 bases each). V was clipped by 3 bases and J by 2 bases, with 9 bases between them. Germline V gene sequence: CDR1 SGHKS, CDR2 YYEKEE (reference sequence). This CDR3 has 13 residues. CDR3 bases: TGTGCCAGCAGCTGGGACGGACCCTACGAGCAGTACTTC. Protein product: CASSWDGPYEQYF.

The chain couples TRBV20-1 to TRBJ2-1; no reliable D call. The CDR3 is 14 amino acids. V was shortened by 2 bases and J by 8 bases, with 16 bases between the two germline ends. The germline CDR1 and CDR2 sequences are DFQATT and SNEGSKA (reference sequence). For the CDR3, the DNA is TGCAGTGCTAGACGGCCTCGGAACACTGATGAGCAGTTCTTC. It encodes CSARRPRNTDEQFF.

This clonotype was seen only a few times. The rearrangement uses TRBV27 and TRBJ2-3; D is ambiguous. V lost 2 bases and J lost 9, with 9 bases in between. There are 12 residues in the CDR3. Germline CDR1 is MNHEY and CDR2 is SMNVEV (reference sequence). The CDR3 here is CASSLPARTQYF. The CDR3 DNA reads TGTGCCAGCAGTTTACCGGCTAGAACGCAGTATTTT.

This clonotype was recorded at least ten times. CDR3 bases: TGCAGCGGTGTCAGCCTATCCTACGAGCAGTACTTC. It yields the protein CSGVSLSYEQYF. V gene TRBV29-1 combines with J gene TRBJ2-7, with D uncertain. CDR1 SQVTM and CDR2 ANQGSEA come from the germline V gene. The ends were cut back, 7 bases at V and 1 base at J, with 11 bases in the middle. CDR3 length: 12 amino acids.

V and J are TRBV19 and TRBJ2-3; 7 nucleotides match TRBD1. The CDR3 spans 14 residues. Germline trimming cut 5 bases from V and 4 bases from J; bases unmatched to any gene: 6. Germline CDR1 reads LNHDA; CDR2 reads SQIVND (reference sequence). The CDR3 coding sequence is TGTGCCAGTAGTTCCTACGACAGGGCAGATACGCAGTATTTT. Its protein product is CASSSYDRADTQYF. Drawing the rest from reference TRBV19 and TRBJ2-3, the complete variable domain is DGGITQSPKYLFRKEGQNVTLSCEQNLNHDAMYWYRQDPGQGLRLIYYSQIVNDFQKGDIAEGYSVSREKKESFPLTVTSAQKNPTAFYLCASSSYDRADTQYFGPGTRLTVL.

V gene TRBV6-6 combines with J gene TRBJ2-3; 7 positions match TRBD1. The CDR3 totals 16 residues. Germline lookup yields CDR1 MNHNY and CDR2 SVGAGI (reference sequence). With V trimmed by 3 bases and J by 2 bases, 8 bases remained unmatched. CDR3 sequence: CASSYQDRPLTDTQYF. For the CDR3, the DNA is TGTGCCAGCAGTTATCAGGACAGGCCTCTCACAGATACGCAGTATTTT.

This chain uses TRBV3-1 with TRBJ2-3; TRBD1 might be the D (6 bases). Between the trimmed V and J ends, which lost 0 bases and 11 bases, there was a span of 21 bases. Germline values: CDR1 LGHDT, CDR2 YNNKEL (reference sequence). CDR3 length equals 16 residues. The CDR3 protein is CASSQDATTRGLGQYF. For the CDR3, the DNA is TGTGCCAGCAGCCAAGATGCGACTACGAGGGGGTTAGGGCAGTATTTT.

This clonotype appeared a few times. V is TRBV5-1 and J is TRBJ1-2, with D unresolved. The CDR3 extends over 12 amino acids. V lost 0 bases to trimming and J lost 7 bases, with 7 bases between them. Germline V lookup: CDR1 SGHRS, CDR2 YFSETQ. The CDR3 reads CASSLEGSGYTF. CDR3 sequence (DNA): TGCGCCAGCAGCTTGGAAGGGAGTGGCTACACCTTC.

V is TRBV11-2 and J is TRBJ2-3, with D maybe TRBD2 (6 bases). Germline values: CDR1 SGHAT, CDR2 FQNNGV. The CDR3 is 17 residues long. Trimming cost V 1 base and J 1 base, with 15 bases left between them. The CDR3 region is CASSLGLAYSRTDTQYF. For the CDR3, the DNA is TGTGCCAGCAGCTTAGGGCTAGCGTATTCACGCACAGATACGCAGTATTTT.

The table lists this clonotype with a few counts. The chain uses TRBV30 and TRBJ2-7; possible D gene TRBD2, 6 bases. Deletions cut 2 bases from V and 4 bases from J, with 18 bases between. The CDR3 is made up of 15 amino acids. Germline V lookup: CDR1 GTSNPN, CDR2 SVGIG (reference sequence). The chain's CDR3 is CAWSPITGVRYEQYF. DNA of the CDR3: TGTGCCTGGAGTCCTATTACGGGAGTAAGGTACGAGCAGTACTTC.

The chain uses TRBV14 and TRBJ1-2; tentative D call: TRBD1 (6 bases). The CDR3 covers 15 residues. V lost 1 base, J lost 7 bases, and 16 bases lay in between. Germline V lookup: CDR1 SGHDN, CDR2 FVKESK. The CDR3 loop reads CASSQGRTVESGYTF. In DNA form, the CDR3 reads TGTGCCAGCAGCCAAGGCAGGACAGTAGAGAGTGGCTACACCTTC.

In its sample, this clonotype was seen once. Written as DNA, the CDR3 is TGTGCCAGCAGCTTAGCCCCTAGAACTAGCACAGATACGCAGTATTTT. It translates to CASSLAPRTSTDTQYF. This sequence joins TRBV7-2 and TRBJ2-3; D uncertain. The CDR3 totals 16 residues. V was clipped by 0 bases and J by 0 bases, with 10 bases between them. The germline gives CDR1 SGHTA, CDR2 FQGNSA.

The sample holds a few counts of this clonotype. The chain carries TRBV20-1 and TRBJ2-1; D may match TRBD1 or TRBD2 (5 bases each). The CDR3 has 14 residues. Germline lookup yields CDR1 DFQATT and CDR2 SNEGSKA (reference sequence). V was trimmed by 6 bases and J by 5 bases, leaving 17 bases between them. The CDR3 nucleotides are TGCAGTGCGCCCCAGGGAGTTCTGAACAATGAGCAGTTCTTC. This codes for CSAPQGVLNNEQFF.

V and J are TRBV4-3 and TRBJ2-7, with 10 bases fitting TRBD1. V lost 1 base to trimming and J lost 2 bases; unmatched junction nucleotides: 2. CDR3 size: 15 residues. Germline values: CDR1 LGHNA, CDR2 YSLEER. The CDR3, as DNA: TGCGCCAGCAGCCAAGGGGACAGGGGACCCTACGAGCAGTACTTC. Protein product: CASSQGDRGPYEQYF.

This clonotype has just a few counts. V is TRBV25-1 and J is TRBJ2-5, with TRBD1 as a possible D gene (6 bases). The CDR3 length is 13 residues. Between the trimmed V and J ends, which lost 4 bases and 11 bases, there was a span of 17 bases. CDR1 is MGHDK, CDR2 SYGVNS, per germline. The CDR3 DNA follows: TGTGCCAGCAGTGTAAGCCGGGACAATTTACAGTACTTC. It yields the protein CASSVSRDNLQYF.

The chain recombines TRBV20-1 with TRBJ2-1; TRBD2 matches 7 bases. CDR1 and CDR2 (germline): DFQATT, SNEGSKA (reference sequence). The CDR3 is 14 residues long. V lost 5 bases to trimming and J lost 1 base; unmatched junction nucleotides: 5. The CDR3 DNA sequence: TGCAGTGCTTGGGCGGGGGATTCCTACAATGAGCAGTTCTTC. Translation: CSAWAGDSYNEQFF.

This clonotype was recorded a few times. The chain couples TRBV6-5 to TRBJ1-1; D not certain. The CDR3 totals 14 residues. V lost 2 bases, J lost 5 bases, and 12 bases lay in between. Germline V lookup: CDR1 MNHEY, CDR2 SVGAGI. The CDR3 nucleotides are TGTGCCAGCAGTTACAGGGTGAAGTTGACTGAAGCTTTCTTT. Its protein is CASSYRVKLTEAFF.

A few counts support this clonotype. The chain links TRBV6-6 to TRBJ2-1, with D unclear. V was clipped by 5 bases and J by 4 bases, with 9 bases between them. The CDR3 spans 13 residues. Germline values: CDR1 MNHNY, CDR2 SVGAGI (reference sequence). In nucleotides, the CDR3 is TGTGCCAGCAGTGCGGACGGTTACAATGAGCAGTTCTTC. Its protein is CASSADGYNEQFF.